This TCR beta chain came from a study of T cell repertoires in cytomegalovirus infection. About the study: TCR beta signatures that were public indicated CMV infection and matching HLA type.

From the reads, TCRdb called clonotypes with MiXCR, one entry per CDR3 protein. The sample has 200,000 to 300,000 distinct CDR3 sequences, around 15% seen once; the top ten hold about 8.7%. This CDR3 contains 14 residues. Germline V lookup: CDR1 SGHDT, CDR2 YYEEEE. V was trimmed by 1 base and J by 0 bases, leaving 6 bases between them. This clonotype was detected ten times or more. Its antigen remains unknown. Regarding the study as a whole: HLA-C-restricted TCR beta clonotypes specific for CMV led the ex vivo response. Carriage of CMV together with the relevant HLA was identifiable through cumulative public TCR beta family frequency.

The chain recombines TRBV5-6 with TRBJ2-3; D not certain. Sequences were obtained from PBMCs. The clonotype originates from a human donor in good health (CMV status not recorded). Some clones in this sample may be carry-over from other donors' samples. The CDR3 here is CASSLLQSTDTQYF. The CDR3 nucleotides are TGTGCCAGCAGCTTGCTACAGAGCACAGATACGCAGTATTTT.